This T cell receptor (beta chain) was recorded in a study of cytomegalovirus exposure and HLA in healthy donors. V lost 0 bases and J 6 bases, leaving 7 bases between the germline ends. The CDR3 is 12 residues long. Germline CDR1 and CDR2: SGHDT and YYEEEE. By proportion, this clone is medium-sized. No antigen is known for it. Both 60 Vbeta primers and 13 Jbeta primers went into the PCR. TCRdb keeps only in-frame clones here, not all; method: immunoSEQ multiplex PCR. Among about 150,000 clones listed, less than 65% were seen once. Study-level points and caveats: Earlier analysis yielded a pattern in which most TCR beta V segments were productive about 90% or about 30% of the time.

The TCR was taken from a woman aged 30 to 39 in good health and CMV-seropositive. The specimen sequenced was PBMCs. This chain connects TRBV5-6 to TRBJ2-7; D might be TRBD2 (5 bases). The CDR3 region is CASSLVGVEQYF. CDR3 coding DNA: TGTGCCAGCAGCTTGGTCGGGGTCGAGCAGTACTTC.